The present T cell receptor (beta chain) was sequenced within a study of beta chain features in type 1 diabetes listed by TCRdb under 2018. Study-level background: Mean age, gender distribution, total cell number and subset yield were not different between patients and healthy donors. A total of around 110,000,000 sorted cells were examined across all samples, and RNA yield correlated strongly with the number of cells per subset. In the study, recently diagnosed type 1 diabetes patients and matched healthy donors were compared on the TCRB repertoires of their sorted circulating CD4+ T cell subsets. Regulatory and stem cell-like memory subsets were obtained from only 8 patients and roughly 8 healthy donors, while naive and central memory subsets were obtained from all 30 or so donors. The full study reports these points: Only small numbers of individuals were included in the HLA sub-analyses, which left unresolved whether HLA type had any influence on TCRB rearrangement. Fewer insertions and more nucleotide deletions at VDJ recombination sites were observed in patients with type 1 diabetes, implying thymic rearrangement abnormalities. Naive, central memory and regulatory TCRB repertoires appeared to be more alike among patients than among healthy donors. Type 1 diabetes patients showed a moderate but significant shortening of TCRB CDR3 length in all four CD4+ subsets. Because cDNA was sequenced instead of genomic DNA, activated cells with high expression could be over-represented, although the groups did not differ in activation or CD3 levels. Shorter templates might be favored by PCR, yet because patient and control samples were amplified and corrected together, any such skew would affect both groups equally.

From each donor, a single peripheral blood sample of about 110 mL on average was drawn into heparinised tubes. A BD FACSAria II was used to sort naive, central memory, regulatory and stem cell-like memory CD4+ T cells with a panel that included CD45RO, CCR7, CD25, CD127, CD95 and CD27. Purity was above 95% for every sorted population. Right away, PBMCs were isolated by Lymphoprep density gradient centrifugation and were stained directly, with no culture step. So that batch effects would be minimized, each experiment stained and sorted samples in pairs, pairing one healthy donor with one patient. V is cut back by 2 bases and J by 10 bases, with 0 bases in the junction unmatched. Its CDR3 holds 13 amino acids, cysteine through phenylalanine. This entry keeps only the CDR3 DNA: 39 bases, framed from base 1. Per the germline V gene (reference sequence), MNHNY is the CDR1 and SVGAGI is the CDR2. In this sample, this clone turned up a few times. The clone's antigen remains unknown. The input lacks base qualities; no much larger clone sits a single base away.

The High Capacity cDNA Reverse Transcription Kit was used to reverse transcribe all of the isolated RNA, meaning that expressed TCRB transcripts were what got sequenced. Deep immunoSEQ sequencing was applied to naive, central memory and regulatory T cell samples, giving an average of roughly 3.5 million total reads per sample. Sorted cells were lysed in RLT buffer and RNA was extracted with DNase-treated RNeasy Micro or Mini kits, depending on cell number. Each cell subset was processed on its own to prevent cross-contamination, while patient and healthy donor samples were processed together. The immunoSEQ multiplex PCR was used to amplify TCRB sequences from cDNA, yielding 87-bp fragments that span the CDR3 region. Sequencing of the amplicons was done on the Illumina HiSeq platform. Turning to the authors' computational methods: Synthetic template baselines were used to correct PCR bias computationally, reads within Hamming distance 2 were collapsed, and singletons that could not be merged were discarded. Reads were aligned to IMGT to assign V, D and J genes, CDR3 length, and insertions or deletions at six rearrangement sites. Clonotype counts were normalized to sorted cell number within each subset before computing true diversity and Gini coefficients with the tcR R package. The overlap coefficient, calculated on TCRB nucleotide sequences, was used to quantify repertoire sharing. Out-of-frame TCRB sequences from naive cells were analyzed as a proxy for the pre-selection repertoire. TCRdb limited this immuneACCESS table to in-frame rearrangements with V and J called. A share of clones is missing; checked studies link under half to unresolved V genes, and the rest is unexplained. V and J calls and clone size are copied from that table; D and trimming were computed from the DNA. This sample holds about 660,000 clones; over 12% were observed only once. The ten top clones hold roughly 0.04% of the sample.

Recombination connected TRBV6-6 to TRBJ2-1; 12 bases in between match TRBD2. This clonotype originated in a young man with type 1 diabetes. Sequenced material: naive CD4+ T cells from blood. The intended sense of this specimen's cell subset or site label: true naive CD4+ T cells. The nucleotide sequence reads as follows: TGTGCCAGCAGTTACCTAGCGGGAGGGGAGCAGTTCTTC. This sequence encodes CASSYLAGGEQFF.